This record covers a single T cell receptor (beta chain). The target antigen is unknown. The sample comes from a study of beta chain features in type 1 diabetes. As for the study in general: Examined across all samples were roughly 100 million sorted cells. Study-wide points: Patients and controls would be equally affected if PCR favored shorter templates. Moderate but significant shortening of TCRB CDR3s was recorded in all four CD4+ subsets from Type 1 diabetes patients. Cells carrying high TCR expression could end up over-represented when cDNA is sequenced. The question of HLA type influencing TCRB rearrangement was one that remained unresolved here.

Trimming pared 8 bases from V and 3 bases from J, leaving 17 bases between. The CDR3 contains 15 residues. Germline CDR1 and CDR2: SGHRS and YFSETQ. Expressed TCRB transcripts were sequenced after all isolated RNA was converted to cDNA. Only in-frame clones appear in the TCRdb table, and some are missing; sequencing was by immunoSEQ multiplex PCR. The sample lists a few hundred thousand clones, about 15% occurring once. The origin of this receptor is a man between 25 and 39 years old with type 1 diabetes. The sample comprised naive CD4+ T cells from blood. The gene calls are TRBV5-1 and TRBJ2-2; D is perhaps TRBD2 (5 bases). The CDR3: CARARADQDTGELFF. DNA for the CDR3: TGCGCCAGGGCGAGGGCCGACCAGGACACCGGGGAGCTGTTTTTT.